The clone carrying this T cell receptor (beta chain) has a single count. TCRdb redid the clone calls on the PCR reads using MiXCR. In the table there are about 69,000 clones, 13% to 15% of which are singletons. This sample is part of a study of metastatic and nonmetastatic thyroid tumors. Study summary: Samples came from malignant and benign thyroid patients, and repertoires were compared across blood and tumor or nodule tissue.

Patients were all untreated before their thyroid surgery. The CDR3 extends over 12 amino acids. The V end lost 5 bases, the J end lost 9 bases, and 13 bases lay between the germline ends. Germline-derived CDR1 and CDR2 are MNHEY and SVGEGT. Sequences were obtained from blood. The TCR comes from a male donor with papillary thyroid cancer or a benign thyroid nodule (not recorded which). Some clones in this sample may be carry-over from other donors' samples. The chain recombines TRBV6-2 or TRBV6-3 with TRBJ2-5; D is perhaps TRBD1 or TRBD2 (5 bases each). This chain's CDR3 is CASSGGGDPQYF. The CDR3 coding sequence is TGTGCCAGCAGTGGCGGTGGGGACCCCCAGTACTTC.